This record looks at one TCR beta chain sequence and its context. The antigen remains unidentified. This sample stems from a study of shared clonotypes between healthy human individuals. Per germline, CDR1 SGHRS and CDR2 YFSETQ. The ends lost 0 bases at V and 4 bases at J; junction bases unmatched: 8. The CDR3 is 18 amino acids. Study donors comprised healthy, HIV-negative adults devoid of recent acute infection or vaccination. A split of CD4+ cells into CD45RA+ naive and CD45RA-negative memory subsets was performed. The assay used deep level. The protocol was immunoSEQ multiplex PCR, while the TCRdb copy is restricted to in-frame clones and leaves out a portion. The sample holds about 2.4 million clones; roughly 92% are singletons and the top ten take 0.11% to 0.15%. Regarding the study as a whole: Researchers sampled blood only, noting tissue repertoires likely differ.

The sequencing sample was made of naive CD4+ T cells sorted from blood. Stated subset: CD45RA+ positively selected. The rearrangement links TRBV5-1 to TRBJ1-3; 12 bases are a match to TRBD1. The receptor was isolated from a man in his late teens or twenties in good health. CDR3 residues: CASSLEGTGGVWGNTIYF. CDR3 bases: TGCGCCAGCAGCTTGGAAGGGACAGGGGGCGTTTGGGGAAACACCATATATTTT.